Following are 7 T cell receptor beta chains from one sample sequenced in a study of T cells in Graves' hyperthyroidism and ophthalmopathy. Researchers took RNA transcripts and amplified the TCR beta CDR3 regions from them. The study used the HTBI primer set for a first-round RT-PCR of the TCR CDR3. MiXCR, applied by TCRdb to the multiplex PCR reads, yields one record per CDR3 protein. The sample has about 500,000 distinct CDR3 sequences; 40% to 50% are singletons. The specimen sequenced was peripheral blood or thyroid tissue (not recorded which). Receptors originate from an adult woman with Graves' disease, either hyperthyroidism or ophthalmopathy (not recorded which).

The chain uses TRBV21-1 and TRBJ2-1; TRBD2, the table's D call, was not compared with the DNA. TRBV21-1 is a known pseudogene. CDR3 length: 14 residues. For the CDR3, the DNA is TGTGCCAGCATGAAAGCGGGAGGGAGGAATGAGCAGTTCTTC. Its translation is CASMKAGGRNEQFF.

On this clonotype: Relative to the germline gene, one junction end is altered; a read error may explain this. The chain couples TRBV20-1 to TRBJ1-1; D remains unclear. There are 13 residues in the CDR3. Germline lookup yields CDR1 DFQATT and CDR2 SNEGSKA (reference sequence). This CDR3 is CSAKDFGNTEAFF. The CDR3 DNA sequence: TGCAGTGCTAAAGATTTCGGGAACACTGAGGCTTTCTTT.

This clonotype appeared a few times. V and J are TRBV7-2 and TRBJ2-7, with D perhaps TRBD2 (6 bases). Germline loops: CDR1 SGHTA, CDR2 FQGNSA. The CDR3 loop spans 15 amino acids. V was cut by 5 bases and J by 7 bases, with 21 bases left in between. The DNA of the CDR3 is TGTGCCAGCAGCCCCCAGAGGACCTCCAGCGGGGAGCAGTACTTC. Protein product: CASSPQRTSSGEQYF.

V is TRBV20-1 and J is TRBJ2-5; D is unclear. This CDR3 contains 14 residues. Trimming pared 4 bases from V and 1 base from J, leaving 13 bases between. Germline loops: CDR1 DFQATT, CDR2 SNEGSKA (reference sequence). The CDR3 region has the DNA TGCAGTGCTACAGTGACCTCAGGCCAAGAGACCCAGTACTTC. The encoded protein is CSATVTSGQETQYF.

This clonotype was recorded at least ten times. This chain links TRBV7-6 with TRBJ2-3, with a weak D call TRBD2 (6 bases). Trimming pared 1 base from V and 1 base from J, leaving 18 bases between. CDR3 length: 18 amino acids. Germline V gene sequence: CDR1 SGHVS, CDR2 FNYEAQ. The CDR3 spells CASSLGRSGADGTDTQYF. CDR3 DNA: TGTGCCAGCAGCTTAGGACGGTCGGGAGCGGACGGCACAGATACGCAGTATTTT.

V and J are TRBV29-1 and TRBJ1-1; D perhaps matches TRBD1 (6 bases). Germline V gives CDR1 SQVTM, CDR2 ANQGSEA. V lost 3 bases and J lost 7, with 18 bases in between. The CDR3 is 14 residues long. The CDR3 nucleotides are TGCAGCGTTGATGATGGAACAGGGCGGGATGAAGCTTTCTTT. Translation gives CSVDDGTGRDEAFF.

Ten or more counts support this clonotype. The chain has TRBV16 and TRBJ1-4; 7 nucleotides agree with TRBD1. The germline V gene encodes CDR1 KGHSY and CDR2 FQNENV. V lost 2 bases and J lost 4; bases outside the gene matches: 7. This CDR3 is built from 16 residues. DNA for the CDR3: TGTGCCAGCAGCCAACGACCCGGGACAGATAATGAAAAACTGTTTTTT. It translates to CASSQRPGTDNEKLFF.